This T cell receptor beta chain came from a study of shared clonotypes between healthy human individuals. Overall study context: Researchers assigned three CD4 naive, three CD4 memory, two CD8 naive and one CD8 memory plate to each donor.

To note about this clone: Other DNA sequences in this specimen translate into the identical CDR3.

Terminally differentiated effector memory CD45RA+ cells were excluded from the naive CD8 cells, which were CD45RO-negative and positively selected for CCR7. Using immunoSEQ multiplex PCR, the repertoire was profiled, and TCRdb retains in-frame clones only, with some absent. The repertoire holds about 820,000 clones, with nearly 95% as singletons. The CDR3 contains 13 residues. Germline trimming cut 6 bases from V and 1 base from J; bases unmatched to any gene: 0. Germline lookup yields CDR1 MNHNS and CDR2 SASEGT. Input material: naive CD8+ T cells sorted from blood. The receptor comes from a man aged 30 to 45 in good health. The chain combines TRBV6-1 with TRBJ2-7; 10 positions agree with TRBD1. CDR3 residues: CASRGQGSYEQYF. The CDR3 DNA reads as TGTGCCAGCAGGGGACAGGGGTCCTACGAGCAGTACTTC.